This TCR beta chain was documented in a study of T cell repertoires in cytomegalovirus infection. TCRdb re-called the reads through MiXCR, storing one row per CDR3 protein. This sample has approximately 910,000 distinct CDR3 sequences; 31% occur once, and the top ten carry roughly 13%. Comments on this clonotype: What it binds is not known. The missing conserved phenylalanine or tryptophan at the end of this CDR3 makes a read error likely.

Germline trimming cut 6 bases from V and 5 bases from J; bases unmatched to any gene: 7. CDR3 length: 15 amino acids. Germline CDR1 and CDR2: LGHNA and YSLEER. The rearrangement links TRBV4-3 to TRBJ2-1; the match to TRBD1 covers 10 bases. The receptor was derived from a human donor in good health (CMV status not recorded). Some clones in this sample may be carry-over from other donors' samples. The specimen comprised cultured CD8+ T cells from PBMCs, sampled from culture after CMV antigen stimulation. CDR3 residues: CASRPDRGLNNEQFS. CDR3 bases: TGCGCCAGCAGACCTGACAGGGGGCTTAACAATGAGCAGTTCTCC.